These 25 T cell receptor beta chains originate from one sample sequenced in a study of shared clonotypes between healthy human individuals. Method: immunoSEQ multiplex PCR; TCRdb's copy keeps in-frame clones and lacks some. The sample carries 1,100,000 or so clones, approximately 78% recorded once. Specimen: memory CD4+ T cells from PBMCs. Subset here: CD45RA-negative fraction. These receptors were taken from a man younger than 35 in good health. Some clones in this sample may be carry-over from other donors' samples.

This clone has just one count. V gene TRBV7-3 combines with J gene TRBJ2-1; tentatively, D is TRBD2 (5 bases). The V gene's germline CDR1 is SGHTA and CDR2 FQGTGA. The CDR3 has 15 amino acids. V lost 5 bases and J lost 6, with 17 bases in between. The CDR3 reads CASSHGVTRSNEQFF. CDR3 DNA: TGTGCCAGCAGCCACGGGGTTACTAGATCCAATGAGCAGTTCTTC.

The rearrangement uses TRBV10-1 and TRBJ2-5; D may be TRBD2 (6 bases). The CDR3 length is 14 residues. V lost 1 base and J lost 7, with 13 bases in between. Germline CDR1 is WNHNN and CDR2 is SYGVQD (reference sequence). This chain's CDR3 is CASSEYPSAVTQYF. The CDR3 nucleotides read TGCGCCAGCAGTGAGTATCCTAGCGCGGTGACCCAGTACTTC.

V gene TRBV7-2 combines with J gene TRBJ1-2, with 8 nucleotides matching TRBD1. Germline lookup yields CDR1 SGHTA and CDR2 FQGNSA. V lost 5 bases to trimming and J lost 5 bases; unmatched junction nucleotides: 13. The CDR3 spans 16 residues. The CDR3 region is CASSLGRTGNGYGYTF. CDR3 sequence (DNA): TGTGCCAGCAGCCTGGGTCGGACAGGGAACGGGTATGGCTACACCTTC.

The chain links TRBV20-1 to TRBJ2-7, with D possibly TRBD2 on 6 matching bases. Looked up from germline, CDR1 is DFQATT and CDR2 is SNEGSKA (reference sequence). Trimming stripped 7 bases from V and 5 bases from J, with 12 bases between. The CDR3 has 11 amino acids. The CDR3: CSVPGGDEQYF. CDR3 coding DNA: TGCAGTGTGCCGGGCGGGGACGAGCAGTACTTC.

V gene TRBV5-1 combines with J gene TRBJ1-1, with D possibly being TRBD1 (5 bases). This CDR3 has 15 amino acids. Germline-derived CDR1 and CDR2 are SGHRS and YFSETQ. Trimming shortened V by 0 bases and J by 5 bases, and 14 bases separated the two germline ends. The CDR3 bases are TGCGCCAGCAGCTTGGTGGCAGCGGGGGGGACTGAAGCTTTCTTT. Residues: CASSLVAAGGTEAFF.

V and J are TRBV5-1 and TRBJ2-7; 8 bases map to TRBD1. V trimming: 0 bases; J trimming: 3 bases; junction bases outside the gene matches: 8. CDR1 and CDR2 (germline): SGHRS, YFSETQ. The CDR3 is 16 amino acids. CDR3: CASSLAGGLAVYEQYF. The CDR3 coding sequence is TGCGCCAGCAGCTTGGCAGGGGGCTTAGCGGTCTACGAGCAGTACTTC.

This rearrangement joins TRBV9 to TRBJ2-1, with unresolved D. CDR3 length: 13 residues. The germline CDR1 and CDR2 sequences are SGDLS and YYNGEE. Between the trimmed V and J ends, which lost 4 bases and 7 bases, there was a span of 12 bases. For the CDR3, the DNA is TGTGCCAGCAGCCCGAGGACCGAGAATGAGCAGTTCTTC. It yields the protein CASSPRTENEQFF.

There are a few counts of this clone. DNA for the CDR3: TGTGCCAGCAGTGATGACGCTCGGCCCCAGCATTTT. It yields the protein CASSDDARPQHF. The chain carries TRBV2 and TRBJ1-5, with no clear D. Germline values: CDR1 SNHLY, CDR2 FYNNEI. V lost 3 bases and J lost 9, with 9 bases in between. The CDR3 extends over 12 amino acids.

This sequence joins TRBV28 and TRBJ2-7; TRBD2 matches at 10 bases. Germline values: CDR1 MDHEN, CDR2 SYDVKM. V shed 7 bases and J 3 bases; nucleotides not matched to a gene: 9. CDR3 size: 15 residues. DNA of the CDR3: TGTGCCAGCACCGCCGGGACTAGCGTCCACTACGAGCAGTACTTC. It specifies CASTAGTSVHYEQYF.

This clone was observed a few times. This sequence joins TRBV4-2 and TRBJ2-3; 8 nucleotides align to TRBD1. Germline V gene lookup returns CDR1 LGHNA and CDR2 YNFKEQ. The CDR3 is made up of 16 amino acids. V shed 1 base, J shed 5 bases, and the junction held 8 bases outside the gene matches. The CDR3 protein is CASSQVTQGVKDTQYF. The CDR3 coding sequence is TGTGCCAGCAGCCAAGTTACACAGGGGGTTAAAGATACGCAGTATTTT.

The chain links TRBV6-4 to TRBJ2-7; weak D call: TRBD2 (5 bases). V was trimmed by 5 bases and J by 11 bases, leaving 10 bases between them. Germline V gene sequence: CDR1 MRHNA, CDR2 SNTAGT. The CDR3 consists of 10 residues. Here the CDR3 reads CASSRASKYF. CDR3 coding DNA: TGTGCCAGCAGTCGAGCTAGCAAGTACTTC.

J is TRBJ1-1 and V is TRBV5-6, with no clear D. V lost 3 bases, J lost 6 bases, and 12 bases lay in between. Per the germline V gene, CDR1 is SGHDT and CDR2 is YYEEEE. CDR3 length: 13 amino acids. The CDR3: CASSYGGFSEAFF. The CDR3 nucleotides are TGTGCCAGCAGCTATGGCGGGTTTTCTGAAGCTTTCTTT. Together with reference TRBV5-6 and TRBJ1-1, the CDR3 gives the full variable domain: DAGVTQSPTHLIKTRGQQVTLRCSPKSGHDTVSWYQQALGQGPQFIFQYYEEEERQRGNFPDRFSGHQFPNYSSELNVNALLLGDSALYLCASSYGGFSEAFFGQGTRLTVV.

J is TRBJ1-1 and V is TRBV6-1; D uncertain. Per germline, CDR1 MNHNS and CDR2 SASEGT. The V gene lost 2 bases and the J gene lost 0 bases, with 7 bases spanning the gap. CDR3 length equals 14 residues. CDR3 nucleotide sequence: TGTGCCAGCAGTGAACAGTGGCTGAACACTGAAGCTTTCTTT. As protein: CASSEQWLNTEAFF.

V is TRBV5-6 and J is TRBJ2-1, with D perhaps TRBD2 (6 bases). V was clipped by 2 bases and J by 2 bases, with 11 bases between them. The CDR3 covers 15 residues. The V gene's germline CDR1 is SGHDT and CDR2 YYEEEE. This CDR3 is CASSLAGLAYNEQFF. DNA for the CDR3: TGTGCCAGCAGCTTAGCGGGTCTAGCCTACAATGAGCAGTTCTTC.

DNA for the CDR3: TGTGCCATCAGTGAGGGAGAGGGAGGGCCCGCGGAGACCCAGTACTTC. It yields the protein CAISEGEGGPAETQYF. The chain has TRBV10-3 and TRBJ2-5; 7 bases map to TRBD2. The J segment lost 5 bases and the V segment lost 2 bases, leaving 11 bases of the junction unmatched. CDR1 and CDR2 (germline): ENHRY, SYGVKD. This CDR3 comprises 16 residues.

The chain has TRBV5-1 and TRBJ1-1; D is possibly TRBD1 (6 bases). The germline V and J ends were trimmed by 4 bases and 2 bases, with 18 bases remaining between them. There are 16 residues in the CDR3. Germline V CDR1 and CDR2: SGHRS, YFSETQ. In DNA, the CDR3 is TGCGCCAGCAGCGACTACTTGGACAGTCACAACACTGAAGCTTTCTTT. This gives the protein CASSDYLDSHNTEAFF.

The chain has TRBV7-9 and TRBJ1-2; D is perhaps TRBD1 (6 bases). The V and J ends lost 10 bases and 2 bases respectively, with 8 bases between them. The CDR3 sequence is 11 residues long. Germline V gene sequence: CDR1 SEHNR, CDR2 FQNEAQ (reference sequence). The CDR3: CATTGNYGYTF. CDR3 bases: TGTGCCACCACAGGGAACTATGGCTACACCTTC.

This chain joins TRBV7-9 and TRBJ1-1; tentative D call: TRBD1 (6 bases). Germline CDR1 and CDR2: SEHNR and FQNEAQ (reference sequence). The CDR3 totals 12 residues. Trimming stripped 3 bases from V and 11 bases from J, with 13 bases between. CDR3 sequence reads: CASSFWGAKAFF. Here the CDR3 DNA reads TGTGCCAGCAGCTTTTGGGGGGCCAAGGCTTTCTTT.

V and J are TRBV6-1 and TRBJ1-5; tentatively, D is TRBD1 (6 bases). CDR3 size: 18 residues. Germline values: CDR1 MNHNS, CDR2 SASEGT. V was trimmed by 1 base and J by 0 bases, leaving 16 bases between them. Here the CDR3 reads CASSEEFGGAGSNQPQHF. In nucleotides, the CDR3 is TGTGCCAGCAGTGAAGAATTCGGGGGCGCGGGTAGCAATCAGCCCCAGCATTTT.

V gene TRBV10-3 combines with J gene TRBJ1-1; no clear D gene. Germline values: CDR1 ENHRY, CDR2 SYGVKD. V was shortened by 3 bases and J by 2 bases, with 7 bases between the two germline ends. The CDR3 contains 13 residues. CDR3 residues: CAISDRPNTEAFF. The CDR3 DNA is TGTGCCATCAGTGACAGACCTAACACTGAAGCTTTCTTT.

The chain links TRBV19 to TRBJ2-3; no clear D. The V gene lost 5 bases and the J gene lost 0 bases, with 12 bases spanning the gap. Germline lookup yields CDR1 LNHDA and CDR2 SQIVND (reference sequence). The CDR3 extends over 15 amino acids. The CDR3 DNA follows: TGTGCCAGTAGTCTCCGCGAGGAGAGCACAGATACGCAGTATTTT. It yields the protein CASSLREESTDTQYF.

V gene TRBV2 combines with J gene TRBJ2-1; maybe TRBD1 (6 bases). V gave up 5 bases and J gave up 3 bases, with 17 bases separating them. The CDR3 runs 16 residues. Germline CDR1 and CDR2: SNHLY and FYNNEI. The CDR3 protein is CASSTSGTRLYNEQFF. DNA for the CDR3: TGTGCCAGCAGTACCTCCGGGACAAGGCTCTACAATGAGCAGTTCTTC.

The chain carries TRBV29-1 and TRBJ2-3, with a weak D call TRBD2 (6 bases). Germline CDR1 and CDR2: SQVTM and ANQGSEA. The V and J ends lost 6 bases and 0 bases respectively, with 16 bases between them. The CDR3 sequence is 15 residues long. CDR3 sequence reads: CSVQGTEKSTDTQYF. The CDR3 DNA reads TGCAGCGTCCAAGGGACTGAAAAGAGCACAGATACGCAGTATTTT.

This clone was observed a handful of times. The CDR3 loop is CASSSQGRSPLHF. The CDR3 coding sequence is TGTGCCAGCAGCTCACAGGGTCGGTCACCCCTCCACTTT. The chain is built from TRBV7-9 and TRBJ1-6, with a tentative D call TRBD1 (6 bases). The CDR3 has 13 residues. Germline V gives CDR1 SEHNR, CDR2 FQNEAQ (reference sequence). Trimming took 4 bases from V and 10 from J, leaving 11 bases between them.

The rearrangement joins TRBV5-1 to TRBJ2-7; TRBD1 is a possible D gene (5 bases). The CDR3 covers 15 residues. V was trimmed by 2 bases and J by 5 bases, leaving 17 bases between them. Germline CDR1 SGHRS, CDR2 YFSETQ. This CDR3 reads CASSLKHQGRDEQYF. The CDR3 DNA follows: TGCGCCAGCAGCTTAAAGCACCAGGGTCGGGACGAGCAGTACTTC.